Below, one T cell receptor beta chain is given with its context. This clonotype was seen many times. Its antigen has not been determined. No base-level quality is on record; no much larger clone is a single base apart. These data belong to a study of regulatory T cells in long-lasting Graves disease (dated by TCRdb to the early 2020s). Context from the whole study: Antithyroid drugs had been taken for less than 3 months by newly diagnosed Graves' disease patients. Peripheral blood TCR sequencing and RNA sequencing compared persistent Graves' disease patients with newly diagnosed Graves' disease patients. The study was conducted in China and was registered as a clinical trial. A total of approximately 35 samples underwent TCR sequencing: around 13 from persistent and around 20 from newly diagnosed Graves' disease patients. Overall study results and their limits: Because the primary lesion, thyroid tissue, could not be accessed, the study looked at peripheral blood alone. Compared with newly diagnosed patients, patients with persistent Graves' disease had lower TCR Shannon entropy and fewer highly expanded clones, which suggests clonal expansion. Only the TCR beta chain was sequenced and analyzed. A larger number of public clonotypes was shared among persistent patients (more than 2,500) than among newly diagnosed patients (about 990). Preferential use of TRBV28, TRBJ1-2 and TRBJ2-5 was observed in persistent disease, whereas TRBV20-1 and TRBJ2-1 were favored in newly diagnosed disease. The authors acknowledged the small sample size as a limitation that may reduce accuracy.

CDR1 and CDR2, looked up from the germline V gene, are KGHSH and LQKENI. V was cut back by 5 bases and J by 1 base, leaving a gap of 6 bases between them. From its cysteine to its phenylalanine, the CDR3 spans 13 amino acids. Only CDR3 DNA remains: 39 bases, in frame from the first base. The library was obtained by multiplex PCR. Sequencing relied on an Illumina HiSeq 4000. CDR3 regions were amplified by Arm-PCR with iRepertoire HTBI primers to construct TCR beta libraries. PCR products were gel purified before sequencing. The original methods were these. Across samples, 60 to 70 TRBV and roughly 15 TRBJ segments were identified and used for gene usage analysis of CDR3 amino acid clonotypes. COPE and FqMerger were used to merge filtered high-quality paired reads into contigs. BLAST was used to align contigs to IMGT TRBV, TRBD and TRBJ reference genes, with CDR3 defined following IMGT. Any clonotype with a frequency above 0.1% was counted as a highly expanded clone. Shannon entropy was used to measure repertoire diversity, and the Gini coefficient was used to measure V-J evenness. Public clonotypes were defined as clonotypes shared by more than one individual. TCRdb itself trimmed the public reads at Q25 with fastp, ran MiXCR and retained productive beta chains. Under each unique CDR3 protein, matching rows form one entry showing the most common genes and DNA. TCRdb assigned the V and J calls; the authors' analysis was not used. The sample table contains 520,000 or so distinct CDR3 sequences; only one count was recorded for approximately 12% of them. The ten largest clones take up almost 9% of the sample.

Read against the paper, the sample's time point label means: newly diagnosed GD, antithyroid drugs for less than 3 months. For both TCR sequencing and RNA sequencing, RNA was extracted from PBMCs in TRIzol. The diagnosis of Graves' disease followed American Thyroid Association guidelines. Recruitment of patients was carried out at an endocrinology department in Xi'an, China. From each patient, about 9 milliliters of peripheral blood was collected into an EDTA anticoagulant tube. Ficoll Paque Plus density gradient separation was used to isolate PBMCs, and no further T cell sorting was performed. An Agilent 2100 Bioanalyzer and agarose gel were used to check RNA quality, while a NanoDrop 2000 measured RNA concentration. These same data were also listed under a study on T cells in Graves' hyperthyroidism and ophthalmopathy. Looking at the second paper: Stable Graves' hyperthyroidism was defined as the absence of progression to ophthalmopathy over 18 months of follow-up. Hyperthyroidism patients were newly diagnosed, had a disease duration of under 2 months, and were aged 18 to 65 years. Patients with uncontrolled infections, other autoimmune diseases, pregnancy or lactation were excluded. Diagnoses were established on the basis of clinical symptoms, serum thyroxine and TRAb, thyroid ultrasound, and orbital computed tomography. For the first round of RT-PCR on the TCR CDR3, the HTBI primer set was used together with the Qiagen OneStep RT-PCR kit. Most expanded thyroid clonotypes (frequency above 0.001) were also detected in blood, suggesting blood repertoires may reflect thyroid immune responses. A model built on a 13 V-J signature distinguished ophthalmopathy from stable hyperthyroidism, reaching around 88% sensitivity and 81% to 83% specificity in cross-validation and 80%/75% in testing. In validation, progression to ophthalmopathy was predicted by the model with 65% to 71% sensitivity and nearly 75% specificity, a median of around 5.9 months before onset. To identify distinguishing TCR V-J signatures, a discovery cohort of 100 or so patients was used, comprising roughly 45 with Graves' ophthalmopathy and approximately 57 with stable Graves' hyperthyroidism. An independent validation cohort of fewer than 20 hyperthyroidism patients and roughly 16 patients who later progressed to ophthalmopathy tested prospective prediction of ophthalmopathy. The 80 to 100 discovery patients were randomly divided into training and test sets at a 7:3 ratio. The study also compared thyroid tissue and blood T-cell repertoires from over 5 Graves' hyperthyroidism patients. After sampling, hyperthyroidism patients received methimazole starting at 30 mg daily, and ophthalmopathy patients received high-dose intravenous methylprednisolone. The libraries were constructed in a second round of multiplex PCR and then size-selected and purified. Paired-end sequencing of the libraries was performed with 100 bp reads on an Illumina HiSeq2000. SOAPnuke was used to process the raw data, removing reads that contained adapters or uncalled bases, had a mean Phred below 15, or lacked an exact match to the constant primer or identifier. COPE v1.2.5 was used to merge the high-quality paired reads, and each unique nucleotide sequence was defined as a clonotype. MiTCR v1.1 was used to align the clonotypes against IMGT TRBV, TRBD and TRBJ reference segments. Analysis was restricted to V-J combinations with a frequency above 0.0001, which covered 99.2% of repertoires. A TCS score was defined as the ratio between F50 (clonal expansion) and ExV (chaos), using BLOSUM62-based TCRdist between CDR3 peptides within each V-J. Welch's t-statistics and random forest reduced several hundred V-J features to 10 to 15, which were used in a naive Bayes classifier (R e1071). Sample size was not statistically predetermined, and investigators were not blinded to group allocation. The paper reports TCR Vbeta CDR3 sequencing of 130 to 150 peripheral blood samples: around 41 ophthalmopathy, fewer than 85 hyperthyroidism and roughly 17 progressor patients.

This sequence originates from a woman aged 25 to 39 with Graves disease. Donor details come from another sample of the same person, matched by shared clones. The chain uses TRBV18 and TRBJ2-1, with the identity of the D gene unclear. Sequencing used peripheral blood mononuclear cells (PBMCs), obtained at new diagnosis, from a patient treated with antithyroid drugs. The sequence in DNA is TGTGCCAGCTCAGTGACTTCCTACAATGAGCAGTTCTTC. It encodes CASSVTSYNEQFF.